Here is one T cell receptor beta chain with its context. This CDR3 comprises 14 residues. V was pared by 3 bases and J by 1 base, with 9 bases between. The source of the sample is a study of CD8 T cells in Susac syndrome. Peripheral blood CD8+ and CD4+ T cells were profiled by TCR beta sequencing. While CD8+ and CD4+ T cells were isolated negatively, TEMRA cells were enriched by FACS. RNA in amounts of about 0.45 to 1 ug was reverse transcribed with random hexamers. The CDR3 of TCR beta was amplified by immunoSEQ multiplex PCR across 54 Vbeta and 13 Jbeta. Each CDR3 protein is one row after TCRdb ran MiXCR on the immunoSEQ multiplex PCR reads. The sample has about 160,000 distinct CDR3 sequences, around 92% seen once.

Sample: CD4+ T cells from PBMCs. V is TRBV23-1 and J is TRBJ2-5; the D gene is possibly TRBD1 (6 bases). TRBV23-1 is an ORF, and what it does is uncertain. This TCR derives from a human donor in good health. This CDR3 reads CASSHPTGQETQYF. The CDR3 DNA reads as TGCGCCAGCAGTCACCCGACAGGCCAAGAGACCCAGTACTTC.